The clone carrying this TCR beta chain showed up just once. Its antigen is currently unknown. The data were produced by immunoSEQ multiplex PCR, yet TCRdb's version contains in-frame clones alone and is incomplete. The table records more than 120,000 clones, about nine tenths of them present only once. The source of the sample is a study of T cell responses to AZD1222 COVID-19 vaccine. General study findings and limits: Most donors were white British, females outnumbered males, and clonal diversity was possibly underestimated.

V dropped 5 bases and J dropped 6 bases, with 10 bases sitting between them. The CDR3 length is 12 residues. CDR1 SEHNR and CDR2 FQNEAQ come from the germline V gene (reference sequence). This TCR was recovered from an adult who received the AZD1222 COVID-19 vaccine. The sequencing here drew on peripheral blood, taken 28 days after the second AZD1222 dose. The V gene is TRBV7-9, the J gene TRBJ1-1, with D hard to call. CDR3 in DNA: TGTGCCAGCAGCCGCGGGGTTTCTGAAGCTTTCTTT. Its translation is CASSRGVSEAFF. Complete variable domain (other parts from reference TRBV7-9 and TRBJ1-1): DTGVSQNPRHKITKRGQNVTFRCDPISEHNRLYWYRQTLGQGPEFLTYFQNEAQLEKSRLLSDRFSAERPKGSFSTLEIQRTEQGDSAMYLCASSRGVSEAFFGQGTRLTVV.